This T cell receptor (beta chain) was profiled in a study of blood T cell repertoires in COVID-19. Trimming left V 5 bases short and J 3 bases short, with 13 bases between. This CDR3 is 14 amino acids long. From germline, CDR1 is MDHEN and CDR2 SYDVKM. The assay was immunoSEQ multiplex PCR, and TCRdb's table has in-frame clones only and misses some. The sample has around 150,000 clones; about 80% are singletons. Sequenced input: peripheral blood. This receptor was obtained from an elderly woman in a cohort sampled during active or convalescent COVID-19. The V and J genes are TRBV28 and TRBJ1-2, with a possible D match to TRBD1 (6 bases). CDR3 protein: CASSQMTGDYGYTF. The CDR3 DNA reads as TGTGCCAGCAGTCAAATGACAGGCGACTATGGCTACACCTTC.